A single sample gave rise to the 3 T cell receptor beta chains below, sequenced in a study of STAT5B mutations in CD4+ large granular lymphocyte leukemia. This table comes from immunoSEQ multiplex PCR, and its TCRdb copy is limited to in-frame clones, with some not included. The profile covers some 41,000 clones, with 65% to 85% appearing a single time and approximately 0.3% taken by the ten largest. Sequencing used CD4+ T cells from blood buffy coats. These receptor sequences come from a human donor in good health.

The rearrangement links TRBV18 to TRBJ2-1; 9 bases align to TRBD2. Germline values: CDR1 KGHSH, CDR2 LQKENI. V shed 4 bases, J shed 5 bases, and the junction held 9 bases outside the gene matches. The CDR3 spans 16 residues. CDR3 loop: CASSRIGGGGNNEQFF. The CDR3 DNA reads as TGTGCCAGCTCACGGATCGGCGGGGGGGGAAACAATGAGCAGTTCTTC. Full variable domain (outside the CDR3, taken from reference TRBV18 and TRBJ2-1): NAGVMQNPRHLVRRRGQEARLRCSPMKGHSHVYWYRQLPEEGLKFMVYLQKENIIDESGMPKERFSAEFPKEGPSILRIQQVVRGDSAAYFCASSRIGGGGNNEQFFGPGTRLTVL.

This clone has a single count. This sequence joins TRBV2 and TRBJ2-6; the D is unclear. Germline lookup yields CDR1 SNHLY and CDR2 FYNNEI. Trimming shortened V by 4 bases and J by 1 base, and 5 bases separated the two germline ends. CDR3 size: 14 residues. The CDR3 reads CASSADSGANVLTF. In nucleotides, the CDR3 is TGTGCCAGCAGTGCGGATTCTGGGGCCAACGTCCTGACTTTC.

V and J are TRBV5-6 and TRBJ1-5, with no clear D. V lost 2 bases, J lost 3 bases, and 21 bases lay in between. CDR3 length: 18 amino acids. Looked up from germline, CDR1 is SGHDT and CDR2 is YYEEEE. CDR3 in amino acids: CASSLGVHLPVNNQPQHF. In DNA, the CDR3 is TGTGCCAGCAGCTTAGGTGTTCATCTTCCAGTTAACAATCAGCCCCAGCATTTT.